Below are 10 T cell receptor beta chains sequenced from a single sample in a study of cytomegalovirus exposure and HLA in healthy donors. PCR primers comprised 60 Vbeta and 13 Jbeta primers. Using immunoSEQ multiplex PCR, the repertoire was profiled, and TCRdb retains in-frame clones only, with some absent. Here the sample table reports over 40,000 clones. The sample consisted of PBMCs. These receptors were taken from a man under 40 in good health and CMV-seronegative.

The V and J genes are TRBV10-3 and TRBJ1-6; D may be TRBD1 (6 bases). This CDR3 contains 16 residues. V was pared by 2 bases and J by 9 bases, with 17 bases between. In germline, CDR1 is ENHRY, CDR2 SYGVKD. DNA for the CDR3: TGTGCCATCAGTGAGCCTCCGGAGCAGGGGTCTTCACCCCTCCACTTT. Encoded protein: CAISEPPEQGSSPLHF.

As regards this clone: Germline and junction disagree at one end, which may indicate a read error. V and J are TRBV14 and TRBJ2-3; D perhaps matches TRBD1 (5 bases). CDR1 and CDR2 from the germline V gene are SGHDN and FVKESK. CDR3 length equals 13 residues. The CDR3 DNA follows: TGTGCCAGCAGCCAATTAGGGGCAGATAAGCAGTATTTT. Its translation is CASSQLGADKQYF.

V usage is TRBV4-1 and J usage is TRBJ1-3; D perhaps matches TRBD1 (6 bases). Trimming removed 4 bases from V and 8 bases from J, with 15 bases in between. This CDR3 spans 14 amino acids. Germline lookup yields CDR1 MGHRA and CDR2 YSYEKL. CDR3 residues: CASSLPRHRDTIYF. CDR3 coding DNA: TGCGCCAGCAGCCTACCTCGACACAGGGACACCATATATTTT.

The chain links TRBV2 to TRBJ2-3; the D gene is possibly TRBD1 (5 bases). The CDR3 has 12 amino acids. The germline V gene has CDR1 SNHLY and CDR2 FYNNEI. Trimming left V 9 bases short and J 3 bases short, with 10 bases between. The CDR3 nucleotides are TGTGCCAGGTCGGCAGGGACAGATACGCAGTATTTT. It specifies CARSAGTDTQYF.

The rearrangement links TRBV5-6 to TRBJ2-1; TRBD2 aligns across 10 bases. V lost 3 bases and J lost 0; bases outside the gene matches: 3. CDR1 and CDR2 (germline): SGHDT, YYEEEE. This CDR3 is 16 amino acids long. The CDR3 here is CASSSPSGSSYNEQFF. The CDR3 bases are TGTGCCAGCAGCTCGCCTAGCGGGAGCTCCTACAATGAGCAGTTCTTC.

The V gene is TRBV6-1, the J gene TRBJ2-7, with D unresolved. The ends were cut back, 6 bases at V and 6 bases at J, with 9 bases in the middle. The germline V gene has CDR1 MNHNS and CDR2 SASEGT. The CDR3 is 11 amino acids. CDR3 protein: CASSRPSEQYF. The CDR3 DNA is TGTGCCAGCAGCCGTCCCTCCGAGCAGTACTTC.

The chain links TRBV21-1 to TRBJ2-5; the D call TRBD2 from the table was never checked on the DNA. TRBV21-1 is assigned pseudogene status. The CDR3 has 16 residues. CDR3: CASSKRERANQETQYF. The CDR3 DNA is TGTGCCAGCAGCAAACGGGAGCGGGCAAACCAAGAGACCCAGTACTTC.

CDR3 in amino acids: CASSLGGLFQETQYF. The CDR3 DNA is TGTGCCAGCAGCTTGGGGGGGCTCTTCCAAGAGACCCAGTACTTC. The gene calls are TRBV5-5 and TRBJ2-5, with D perhaps matching TRBD1 (6 bases). This CDR3 has 15 amino acids. Per the germline V gene, CDR1 is SGHKS and CDR2 is YYEKEE (reference sequence). Trimming took off 0 bases at V and 1 base at J, with 10 bases between the two ends.

This chain connects TRBV5-5 to TRBJ2-7; a possible D gene is TRBD1 (5 bases). V lost 4 bases and J 0 bases, leaving 11 bases between the germline ends. CDR1 is SGHKS, CDR2 YYEKEE, per germline (reference sequence). The length of the CDR3 is 14 residues. The CDR3 DNA is TGTGCCAGCAGCCTCCCAACAGGCTCCTACGAGCAGTACTTC. Its translation: CASSLPTGSYEQYF. The whole variable domain, remainder taken from reference TRBV5-5 and TRBJ2-7, is DAGVTQSPTHLIKTRGQQVTLRCSPISGHKSVSWYQQVLGQGPQFIFQYYEKEERGRGNFPDRFSARQFPNYSSELNVNALLLGDSALYLCASSLPTGSYEQYFGPGTRLTVT.

The rearrangement joins TRBV25-1 to TRBJ2-5, with 10 positions matching TRBD2. The CDR3 runs to 15 residues. In germline, CDR1 is MGHDK, CDR2 SYGVNS. The ends lost 4 bases at V and 3 bases at J; junction bases unmatched: 5. CDR3 nucleotides: TGTGCCAGCAGTGGGTCCGGACTAGCGGAAGAGACCCAGTACTTC. Residues: CASSGSGLAEETQYF. Complete variable domain (other parts from reference TRBV25-1 and TRBJ2-5): EADIYQTPRYLVIGTGKKITLECSQTMGHDKMYWYQQDPGMELHLIHYSYGVNSTEKGDLSSESTVSRIRTEHFPLTLESARPSHTSQYLCASSGSGLAEETQYFGPGTRLLVL.